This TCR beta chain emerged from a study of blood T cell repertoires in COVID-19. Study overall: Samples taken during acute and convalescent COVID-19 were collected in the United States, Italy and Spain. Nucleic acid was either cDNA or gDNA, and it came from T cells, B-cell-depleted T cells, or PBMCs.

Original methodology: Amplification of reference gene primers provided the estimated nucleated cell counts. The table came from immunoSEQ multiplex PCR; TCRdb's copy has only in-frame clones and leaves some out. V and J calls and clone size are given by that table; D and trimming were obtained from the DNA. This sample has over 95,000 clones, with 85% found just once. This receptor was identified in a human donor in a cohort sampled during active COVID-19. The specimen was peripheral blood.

The CDR3 protein is CASSRDYRETQYF. The CDR3 DNA reads as TGTGCCAGCAGCCGGGACTATCGGGAGACCCAGTACTTC. The V and J genes are TRBV5-4 and TRBJ2-5, with 7 bases lining up with TRBD2. There are 13 residues in the CDR3. V was clipped by 4 bases and J by 5 bases; unmatched bases: 5. CDR1 and CDR2 from the germline V gene are SGHNT and YYREEE (reference sequence).